This T cell receptor beta chain was recorded in a study of long-term antiretroviral therapy in people with HIV. Overall study: About a decade before 2015, the earliest samples were taken when ART was typically delayed.

The CDR3 sequence is 15 residues long. Trimming took off 4 bases at V and 0 bases at J, with 10 bases between the two ends. Germline V gene sequence: CDR1 SGHTA, CDR2 FQGNSA. immunoSEQ v3.0 was run at survey level. Some clones are missing from TCRdb's copy, which holds only in-frame ones; the method was immunoSEQ multiplex PCR. Here the sample spans some 30,000 clones, approximately 85% being singletons. The receptor comes from a man aged 18-30 years with HIV. The source material was unsorted PBMCs, sampled about 3.3 years after starting antiretroviral therapy. V gene TRBV7-2 combines with J gene TRBJ2-1; D unclear. CDR3 protein: CASSSIASSYNEQFF. The CDR3, as DNA: TGTGCCAGCAGCTCTATAGCTAGCTCCTACAATGAGCAGTTCTTC.